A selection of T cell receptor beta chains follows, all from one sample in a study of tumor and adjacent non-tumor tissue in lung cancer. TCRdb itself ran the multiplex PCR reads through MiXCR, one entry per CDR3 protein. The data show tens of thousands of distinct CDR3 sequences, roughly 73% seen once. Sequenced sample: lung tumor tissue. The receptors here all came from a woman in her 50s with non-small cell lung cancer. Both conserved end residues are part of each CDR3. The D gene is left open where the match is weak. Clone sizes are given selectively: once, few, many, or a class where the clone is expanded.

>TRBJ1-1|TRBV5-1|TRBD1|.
TGTGCCAGCGGCTCACAGACAGGGAATACTGAAGCTTTCTTT
CASGSQTGNTEAFF
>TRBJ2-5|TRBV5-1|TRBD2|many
TGCGCCAGCAGCCGAATGGGACTAGCTGTCGAGACCCAGTACTTC
CASSRMGLAVETQYF
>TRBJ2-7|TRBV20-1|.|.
TGCAGCGCTAGGGAGTGGGACTCCTACGAGCAGTACTTC
CSAREWDSYEQYF
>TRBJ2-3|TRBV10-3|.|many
TGTGCCATCAGCCTGACAGTAGGGTTCGCAGATACGCAGTATTTT
CAISLTVGFADTQYF
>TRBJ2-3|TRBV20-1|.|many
TGCAGTGCTAGAGATATTTGGAAGCGGGGCACAGATACGCAGTATTTT
CSARDIWKRGTDTQYF
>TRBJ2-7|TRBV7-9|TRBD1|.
TGTGTCAGTAGCTTACCAGGACAGGGGGCCTACGAGCAGTACTTC
CVSSLPGQGAYEQYF
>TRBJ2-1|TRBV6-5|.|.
TGTGCCAGTAGTTACTCTCCTTGGAATGGGCAGTTCTTC
CASSYSPWNGQFF
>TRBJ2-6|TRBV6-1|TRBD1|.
TGTGCCAGCAGTGAAAGGGACAGCTCCATCATCCTGACTTTC
CASSERDSSIILTF
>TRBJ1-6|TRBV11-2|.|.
TGTGCCAGCAGCTTAGAAGAGCCCGACTATTCACCCCTCCACTTT
CASSLEEPDYSPLHF
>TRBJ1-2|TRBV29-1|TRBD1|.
TGCGGCGTTAAAGTAAAGACAGGGAAGAAGAACTATGGCTACACCTTC
CGVKVKTGKKNYGYTF
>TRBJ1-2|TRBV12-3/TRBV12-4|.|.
TGTTCCAGCAGTTTGCCTCAGGTCAACTACGGCTACACCTTC
CSSSLPQVNYGYTF
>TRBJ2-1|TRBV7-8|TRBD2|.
TGTGCCAGCAGCTCCCGACTAGCGTCCTACAATGATCAATTCTTC
CASSSRLASYNDQFF
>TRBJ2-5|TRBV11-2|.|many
TGTGCCAGCAGCCGGAGAGGGGGGAAGGAGACCCAGTACTTC
CASSRRGGKETQYF
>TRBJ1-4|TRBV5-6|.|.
TGTGCCAGCAGTTCCGGGACATGGGTCAGGGAAAGACTGTTTTTT
CASSSGTWVRERLFF
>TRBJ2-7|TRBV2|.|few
TGTGCCAGCAGAGAACCGGGACTCATCTACGAGCAGTACTTC
CASREPGLIYEQYF
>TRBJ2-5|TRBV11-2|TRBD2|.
TGTGCCAGCATCTTCTCAACGACTAGCGCGTATCAAGAGTCCCAGTACTTC
CASIFSTTSAYQESQYF
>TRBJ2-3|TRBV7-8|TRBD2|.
TGTGCCAGCAGCGCCGGGAGGCCCGTAGATACGCAGTATTTC
CASSAGRPVDTQYF
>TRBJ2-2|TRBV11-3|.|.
TGTGCCAGCAGTTTTGCCAGTGAATTCCCCGGGGAGCTGTTTTTT
CASSFASEFPGELFF
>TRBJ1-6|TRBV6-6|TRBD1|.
TGTGACACGGTCCCGGGACAGGGGATCAATGATTCACCCCTCCACTTT
CDTVPGQGINDSPLHF
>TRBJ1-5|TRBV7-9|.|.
TGTGCCAGCAGCTCCGAACTAACAAGGAGTCAGCCCCAGCATTTT
CASSSELTRSQPQHF
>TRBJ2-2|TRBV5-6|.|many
TGTGCCAGCAGCTCACAGAACACCGGGGAGCTGTTTTTT
CASSSQNTGELFF
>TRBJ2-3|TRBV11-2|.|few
TGTGCTAGCAGCCCGGTGGGTTATCCGCTTCCAGGTACGCAGTATTTT
CASSPVGYPLPGTQYF
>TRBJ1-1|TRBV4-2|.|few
TGTGCCAGCAGCCCGTGCCCCGACATGGACGGAGAGGCTTTCTTT
CASSPCPDMDGEAFF
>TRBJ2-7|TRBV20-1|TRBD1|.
TGCAGTGCTAGATCTACTGTGACAGGGAATATTCCCTACTTC
CSARSTVTGNIPYF
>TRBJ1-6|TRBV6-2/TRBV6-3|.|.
TGTTCCAGCAGTTACGCCGGACAGTTTGGGATTGATAATTCACCCCTCCACTTT
CSSSYAGQFGIDNSPLHF
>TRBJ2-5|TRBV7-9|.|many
TGTGCCAGCAGCTTTGGGGGCCAGCCAGAAGAGACCCAGTACTTC
CASSFGGQPEETQYF
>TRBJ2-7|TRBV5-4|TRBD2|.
TGTGCCAGCAGCTTGCCGCGGGAGCAAATGTACGAGCAATACTTC
CASSLPREQMYEQYF
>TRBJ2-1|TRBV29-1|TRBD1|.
TGCAGCGTTGAAGGGGGAGACAGGGTAGTGTCCTACGATGAGCAGTTCTTC
CSVEGGDRVVSYDEQFF
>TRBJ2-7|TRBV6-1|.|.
TGTGCCAGCTTGACAGCGAGCTGCTACGAGCAGTACTTC
CASLTASCYEQYF
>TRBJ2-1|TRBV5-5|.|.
TGTGCCAGCAGCTTGGGGGGGGAGGCCTACAGTGAGCAGTCCTTC
CASSLGGEAYSEQSF
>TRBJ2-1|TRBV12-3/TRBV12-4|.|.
TGTGCCAGCAATCTAGGGCGGGTCGAGAAGTTCTTC
CASNLGRVEKFF
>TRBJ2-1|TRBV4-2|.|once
TGTGCCAGCAGTCATGAGGGGGGCGGCGGGCCCTACAATGAGCAGTTCTTC
CASSHEGGGGPYNEQFF
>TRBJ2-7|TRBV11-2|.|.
TGTGCCAGTAACTTAAGCTCTACGAACCAGTACTTC
CASNLSSTNQYF
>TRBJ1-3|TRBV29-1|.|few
TGCAGCGTTCGAGCGGGACAACACTCTGGAAACACCATATATTTT
CSVRAGQHSGNTIYF
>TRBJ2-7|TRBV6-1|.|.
TGTGGCAGCAATCGGGACTACGAGCAGTACTTC
CGSNRDYEQYF
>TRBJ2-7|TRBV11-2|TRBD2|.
TGTAGCAGCAGCCCCCGGACTAGCGTGAGGGCATCGTGGGAGCAATACTTC
CSSSPRTSVRASWEQYF
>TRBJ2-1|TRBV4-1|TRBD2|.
TGCGCCAGCATTCAACCCACTAGCGGAGGGGCTGGGCAGTTCTTC
CASIQPTSGGAGQFF
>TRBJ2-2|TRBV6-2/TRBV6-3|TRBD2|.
TGTGCCAACAGACTAGCGGGAGTGGACACCGGGGAGTTGTTTTTT
CANRLAGVDTGELFF
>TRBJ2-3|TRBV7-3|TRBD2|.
TGTGCCAGCAGCCTGGGGGGGGGACCCACAGATACGCAGTATTTT
CASSLGGGPTDTQYF
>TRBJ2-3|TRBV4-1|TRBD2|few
TGCGCCAGCGAGGGCGGGGGATCTGATATGCAGTATTTT
CASEGGGSDMQYF
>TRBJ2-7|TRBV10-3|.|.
TGTACCATCGAAGGTATCAATACCTACGAGCAGTACTTC
CTIEGINTYEQYF
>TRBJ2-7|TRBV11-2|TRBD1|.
TGTGCCAGCAGCACTGAGACAGGGCACACCTACGAGCAGTACTTC
CASSTETGHTYEQYF
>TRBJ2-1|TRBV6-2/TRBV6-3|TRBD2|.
TGTGCCAGCAACGACAGAGGGCTAGCGGAGGCCTCCTACAATGAGCAGTTCTTT
CASNDRGLAEASYNEQFF
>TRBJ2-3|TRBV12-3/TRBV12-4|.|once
TGTGCCGGCAGTCCTCCGGGACTCTTCACAAATACGCAGTATTTT
CAGSPPGLFTNTQYF
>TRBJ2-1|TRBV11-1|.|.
TGTGCCAGCAGCCCGGACCGGGAGTACAATGTGCAGTTCTTC
CASSPDREYNVQFF
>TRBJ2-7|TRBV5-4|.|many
TGTGCCAGCACCAAAGGACAGTCCTACGAGCAGTACTTC
CASTKGQSYEQYF
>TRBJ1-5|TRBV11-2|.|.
TGTGCCAGCAGCATGGAGTGGGTTAGTAATCAGCCCCAGCATTTT
CASSMEWVSNQPQHF
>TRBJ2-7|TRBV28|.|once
TGTGCCGGCAGTTTAGCCCGGACAGTCCTGTACGAGCAGTACTTC
CAGSLARTVLYEQYF
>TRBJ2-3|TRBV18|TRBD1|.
TGTGCCAGTTCACCTGGACAGGGGACCACGGATACGCAGTATTTT
CASSPGQGTTDTQYF
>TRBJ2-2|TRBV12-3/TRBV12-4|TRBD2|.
TGTGCCTGCAGCTTTAGGGATAGGACTAGCGGGAGAATTCCCACCGGGGAGCTGTTTTTT
CACSFRDRTSGRIPTGELFF
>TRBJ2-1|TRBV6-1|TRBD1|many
TGTGCCAGCAGGGTAGCCGGGACAGGGGTCAATGAGCAGTTCTTC
CASRVAGTGVNEQFF
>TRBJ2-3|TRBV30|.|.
TGTGCCTGGAGTAGGGCAGATACAGAGTATTTT
CAWSRADTEYF
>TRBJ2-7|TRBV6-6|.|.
TGTGCCAACAGTTACTTTGGGGCAGGGGACTACGAGCAGTACTTC
CANSYFGAGDYEQYF
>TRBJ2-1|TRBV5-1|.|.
TGCGCCAGCAGCTTGGGTAGCACGAACGATGCGCAGTTCTTC
CASSLGSTNDAQFF
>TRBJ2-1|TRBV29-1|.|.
TGCAGCGTTGGCTCGGGGGACCAGAGGAATGAGCAGTTCTTC
CSVGSGDQRNEQFF